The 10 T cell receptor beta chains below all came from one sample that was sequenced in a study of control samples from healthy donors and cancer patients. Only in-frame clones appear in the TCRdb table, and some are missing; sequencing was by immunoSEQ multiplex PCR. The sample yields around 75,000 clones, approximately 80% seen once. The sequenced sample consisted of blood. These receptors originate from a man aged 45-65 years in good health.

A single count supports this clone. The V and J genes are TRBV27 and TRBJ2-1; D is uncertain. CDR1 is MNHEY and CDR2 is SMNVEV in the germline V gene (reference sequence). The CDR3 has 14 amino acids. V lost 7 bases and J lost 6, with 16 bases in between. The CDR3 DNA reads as TGTGCCAGCACCTCCGATAGGGTGGGCAATGAGCAGTTCTTC. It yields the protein CASTSDRVGNEQFF.

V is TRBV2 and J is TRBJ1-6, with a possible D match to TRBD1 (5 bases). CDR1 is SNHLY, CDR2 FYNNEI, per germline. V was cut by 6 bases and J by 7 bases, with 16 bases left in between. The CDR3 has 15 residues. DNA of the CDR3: TGTGCCAGCAGACCGGACATAAATGGGAATTCACCCCTCCACTTT. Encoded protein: CASRPDINGNSPLHF.

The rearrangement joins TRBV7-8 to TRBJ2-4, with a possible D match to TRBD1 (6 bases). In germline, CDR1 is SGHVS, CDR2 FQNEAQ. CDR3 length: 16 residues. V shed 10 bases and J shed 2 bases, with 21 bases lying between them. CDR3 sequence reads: CATREGRGGSKNIQYF. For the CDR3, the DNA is TGTGCCACCCGCGAAGGGCGTGGGGGCTCCAAAAACATTCAGTACTTC. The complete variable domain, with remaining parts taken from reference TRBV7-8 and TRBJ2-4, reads GAGVSQSPRYKVAKRGQDVALRCDPISGHVSLFWYQQALGQGPEFLTYFQNEAQLDKSGLPSDRFFAERPEGSVSTLKIQRTQQEDSAVYLCATREGRGGSKNIQYFGAGTRLSVL.

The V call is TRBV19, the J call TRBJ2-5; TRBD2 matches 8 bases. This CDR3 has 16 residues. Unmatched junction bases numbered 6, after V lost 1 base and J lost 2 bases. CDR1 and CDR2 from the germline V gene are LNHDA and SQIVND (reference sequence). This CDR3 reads CASSIGRSGIQETQYF. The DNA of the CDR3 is TGTGCCAGTAGTATAGGTCGTAGCGGGATACAAGAGACCCAGTACTTC.

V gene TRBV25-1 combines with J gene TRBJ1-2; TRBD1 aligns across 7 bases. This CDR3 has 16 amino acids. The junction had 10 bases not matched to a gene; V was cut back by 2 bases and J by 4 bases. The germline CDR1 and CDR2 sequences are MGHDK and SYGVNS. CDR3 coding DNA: TGTGCCAGCAGTGAAGGAGGGGACAGATCCTTCTATGGCTACACCTTC. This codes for CASSEGGDRSFYGYTF.

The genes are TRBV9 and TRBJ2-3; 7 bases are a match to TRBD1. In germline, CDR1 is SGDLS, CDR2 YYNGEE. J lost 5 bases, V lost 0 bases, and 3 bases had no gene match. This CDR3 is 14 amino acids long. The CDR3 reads CASSVGQGRDTQYF. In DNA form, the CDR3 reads TGTGCCAGCAGCGTAGGACAGGGTAGAGATACGCAGTATTTT.

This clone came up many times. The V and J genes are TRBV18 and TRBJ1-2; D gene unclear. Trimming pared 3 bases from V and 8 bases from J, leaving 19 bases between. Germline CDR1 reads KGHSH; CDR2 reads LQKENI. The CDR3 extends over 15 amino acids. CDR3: CASSPSHRRVKGYTF. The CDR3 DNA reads TGTGCCAGCTCACCGAGTCATAGAAGGGTGAAGGGCTACACCTTC. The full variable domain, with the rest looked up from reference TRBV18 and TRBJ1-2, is NAGVMQNPRHLVRRRGQEARLRCSPMKGHSHVYWYRQLPEEGLKFMVYLQKENIIDESGMPKERFSAEFPKEGPSILRIQQVVRGDSAAYFCASSPSHRRVKGYTFGSGTRLTVV.

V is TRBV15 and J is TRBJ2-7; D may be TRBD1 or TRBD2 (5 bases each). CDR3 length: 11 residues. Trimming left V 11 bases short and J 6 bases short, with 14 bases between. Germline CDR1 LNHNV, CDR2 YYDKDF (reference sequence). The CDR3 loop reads CAVRGGSEQYF. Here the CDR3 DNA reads TGTGCCGTTCGGGGCGGCTCCGAGCAGTACTTC. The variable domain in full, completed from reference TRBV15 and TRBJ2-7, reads DAMVIQNPRYQVTQFGKPVTLSCSQTLNHNVMYWYQQKSSQAPKLLFHYYDKDFNNEADTPDNFQSRRPNTSFCFLDIRSPGLGDTAMYLCAVRGGSEQYFGPGTRLTVT.

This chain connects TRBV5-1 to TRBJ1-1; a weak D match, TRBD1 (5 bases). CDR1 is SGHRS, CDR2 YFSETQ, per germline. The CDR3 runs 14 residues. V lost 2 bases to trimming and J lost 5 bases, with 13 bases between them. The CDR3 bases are TGCGCCAGCAGCTTAGGTTCGGGGGGGACTGAAGCTTTCTTT. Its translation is CASSLGSGGTEAFF.

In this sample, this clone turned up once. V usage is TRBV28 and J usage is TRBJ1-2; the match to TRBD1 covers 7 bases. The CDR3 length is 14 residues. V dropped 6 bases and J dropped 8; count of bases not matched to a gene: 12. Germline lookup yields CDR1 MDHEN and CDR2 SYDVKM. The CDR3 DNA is TGTGCCAGCAGGGCGACAGGGCTGGAGCGCGGCTACACCTTC. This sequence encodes CASRATGLERGYTF.